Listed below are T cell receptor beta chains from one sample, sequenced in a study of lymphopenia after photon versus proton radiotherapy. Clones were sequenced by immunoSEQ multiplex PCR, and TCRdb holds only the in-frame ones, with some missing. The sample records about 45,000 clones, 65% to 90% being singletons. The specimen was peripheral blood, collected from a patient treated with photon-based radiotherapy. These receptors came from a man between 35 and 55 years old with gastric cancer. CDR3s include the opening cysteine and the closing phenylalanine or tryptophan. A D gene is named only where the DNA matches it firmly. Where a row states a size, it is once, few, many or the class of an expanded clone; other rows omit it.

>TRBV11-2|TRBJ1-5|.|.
TGTGCCAGCAGCTTAGGGTGGGATCAGCCCCAGCATTTT
CASSLGWDQPQHF
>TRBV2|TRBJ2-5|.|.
TGTGCCAGCAAACCCAGAGCCTCCCAAGAGACCCAGTACTTC
CASKPRASQETQYF
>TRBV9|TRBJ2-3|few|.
TGTGCCAGCAGCGTAGCATCCGATACGCAGTATTTT
CASSVASDTQYF
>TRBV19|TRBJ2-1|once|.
TGTGCCAGTAGTATCCGTAGGGAGGTAATGTACAATGAGCAGTTCTTC
CASSIRREVMYNEQFF
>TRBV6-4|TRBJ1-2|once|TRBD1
TGTGCCAGCAGCCCAGAGGGGGCAAACTATGGCTACACCTTC
CASSPEGANYGYTF
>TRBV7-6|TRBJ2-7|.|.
TGTGCCAGCAGCCTCACCGACACCTACGAGCAGTACTTC
CASSLTDTYEQYF
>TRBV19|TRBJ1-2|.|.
TGTGCCAGTACCTCGGGGAGGGCTAGGACCTTC
CASTSGRARTF
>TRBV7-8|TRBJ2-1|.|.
TGTGCCAGCAGCTTAGCGATCGTGTATGATGGGAATGAGCAGTTCTTC
CASSLAIVYDGNEQFF
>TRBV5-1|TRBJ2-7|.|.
TGCGCCAGCAGCTTGGCTCCCGGACAGTCCTACGAGCAGTACTTC
CASSLAPGQSYEQYF
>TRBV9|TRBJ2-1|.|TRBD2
TGTGCCAGCAGCGTAGGGCTAGCGGGTATCAATGAGCAGTTCTTC
CASSVGLAGINEQFF
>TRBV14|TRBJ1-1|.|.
TGTGCCAGCAGCCAAGCTCGCAACACTGAAGCTTTCTTT
CASSQARNTEAFF
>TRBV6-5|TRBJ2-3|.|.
TGTGCCAGCAGCGCGGCAGGTACTAGCACAGATACGCAGTATTTT
CASSAAGTSTDTQYF
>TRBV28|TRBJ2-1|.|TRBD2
TGTGCCAGCTCCACCCTCGGCGGGGGGGCCATATACAATGAGCAGTTCTTC
CASSTLGGGAIYNEQFF
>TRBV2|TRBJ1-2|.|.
TGTGCCAGCAGTGAATATACAGGGCCCGGCTATGGCTACACCTTC
CASSEYTGPGYGYTF
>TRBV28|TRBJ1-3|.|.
TGTGCCAGTTCCTTGAGGGGCGTTGAAAACACCATATATTTT
CASSLRGVENTIYF
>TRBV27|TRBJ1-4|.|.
TGTGCCAGCAGCAGATCAGGGGCATATGATGAAAAACTGTTTTTT
CASSRSGAYDEKLFF
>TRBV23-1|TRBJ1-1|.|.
TGCGCCAGCAGTCAATCGAAGCGGGGCCTCACTGAAGCTTTCTTT
CASSQSKRGLTEAFF
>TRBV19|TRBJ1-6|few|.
TGTGCCAGTAGTCCCGCCGCGTCCGCCAGGAATTCACCCCTCCACTTT
CASSPAASARNSPLHF
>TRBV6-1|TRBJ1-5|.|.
TGTGCCAGCAGCGAATGGGTGGACCTTAGCAATCAGCCCCAGCATTTT
CASSEWVDLSNQPQHF
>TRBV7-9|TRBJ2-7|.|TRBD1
TGTGCCAGCAGAGCCGGGACAGCAGTTCACGAGCAGTACTTC
CASRAGTAVHEQYF
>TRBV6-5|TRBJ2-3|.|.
TGTGCCAGCAGCGGGACAACAGATACGCAGTATTTT
CASSGTTDTQYF
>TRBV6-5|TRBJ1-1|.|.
TGTGCCAGCAAACTTCAGTGGACAGCGAACACTGAAGCTTTCTTT
CASKLQWTANTEAFF
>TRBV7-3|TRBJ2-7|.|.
TGTGCCAGCAGCAACTTCACGCAGTACTTC
CASSNFTQYF
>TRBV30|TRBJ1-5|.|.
TGTGCCTGGAGGTCAGGGGTAAGGGAGCCCCAGCATTTT
CAWRSGVREPQHF
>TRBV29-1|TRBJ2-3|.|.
TGCAGCGTTGAGGGGGGGACACGCACAGATACGCAGTATTTT
CSVEGGTRTDTQYF
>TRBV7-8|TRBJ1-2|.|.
TGTGCCAGCAGCCCCGGAAACTATGGCTACACCTTC
CASSPGNYGYTF
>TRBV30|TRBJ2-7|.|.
TGTGCCTTCACCGCTATGGGGGACTACGAGCAGTACTTC
CAFTAMGDYEQYF
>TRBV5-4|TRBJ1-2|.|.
TGTGCCAGCAGCTGGGTTGGGGGGTCTAACTATGGCTACACCTTC
CASSWVGGSNYGYTF
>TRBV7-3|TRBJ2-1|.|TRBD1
TGTGCCAGCAGTCGAACACGGGACAGGGGAGGCGATGAGCAGTTCTTC
CASSRTRDRGGDEQFF
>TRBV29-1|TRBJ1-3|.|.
TGCAGCGTTCGCTGGACCTCTGGAAACACCATATATTTT
CSVRWTSGNTIYF
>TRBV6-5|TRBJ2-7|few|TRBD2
TGTGCCAGCAGTTCGGGGGGAAGGCCCACCTACGAGCAGTACTTC
CASSSGGRPTYEQYF
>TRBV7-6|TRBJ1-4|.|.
TGTGCCAGCAGCCCAGGAGGGCCAATAGGTGAAAAACTGTTTTTT
CASSPGGPIGEKLFF
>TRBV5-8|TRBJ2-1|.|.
TGTGCCAGCAGCTTGGAGGTTCGAAGCTCCTACAATGAGCAGTTCTTC
CASSLEVRSSYNEQFF
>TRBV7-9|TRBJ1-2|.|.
TGTGCCAGCAGCCCACTTGAAACAGGGAAGGGAGGCTACACCTTC
CASSPLETGKGGYTF
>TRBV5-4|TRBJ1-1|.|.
TGTGCCAGCAGCCCCGGACAGCAGGTTGAAGCTTTCTTT
CASSPGQQVEAFF
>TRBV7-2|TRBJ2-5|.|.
TGTGCCAGCAGCTTAGAGAAGGAGACCCAGTACTTC
CASSLEKETQYF